This entry is about one T cell receptor beta chain. This entry is derived from a study of CD8+CD57+ T cells in acquired aplastic anemia. Study in general: Sorting CD4+ and CD8+ cells gave DNA averaging about 2.9 ug. Reads per healthy sample averaged around 10 million (CD4+) and 11 million to 14 million (CD8+).

Trimming cost V 3 bases and J 4 bases, with 16 bases left between them. CDR3 size: 16 residues. CDR1 and CDR2 (germline): SGHVS, FNYEAQ. Profiling of TCR beta VDJ combinations and CDR3 sequences used genomic DNA as template. TCRdb ran MiXCR on the reads and lists one entry per CDR3 protein. The sample lists roughly 160,000 distinct CDR3 sequences; 63% were seen once. The specimen sequenced was sorted CD4+, CD8+, or CD8+CD57+ T cells (not recorded which) from PBMCs. The receptor was derived from a human donor in good health. The chain couples TRBV7-6 to TRBJ2-1; D possibly corresponds to TRBD2 (5 bases). The chain's CDR3 is CASSFGLANGYNEQFF. CDR3 DNA: TGTGCCAGCAGCTTTGGTCTAGCCAACGGGTACAATGAGCAGTTCTTC.